Below, 13 T cell receptor beta chains from the same sample are listed, as sequenced in a study of beta chain features in type 1 diabetes. Every isolated RNA sample was fully reverse transcribed, so sequencing captured expressed TCRB transcripts. The assay was immunoSEQ multiplex PCR, and TCRdb's table has in-frame clones only and misses some. This table holds 150,000 to 190,000 clones, about 8.1% found once. The source material was central memory CD4+ T cells from blood. The receptors were gathered from a man aged 18 to 29 in good health.

The chain is built from TRBV2 and TRBJ2-5, with 7 positions matching TRBD1. Per the germline V gene, CDR1 is SNHLY and CDR2 is FYNNEI. The CDR3 has 14 amino acids. V trimming: 3 bases; J trimming: 4 bases; junction bases outside the gene matches: 5. The CDR3 protein is CASSDARDRETQYF. CDR3 bases: TGTGCCAGCAGTGATGCCCGGGACAGAGAGACCCAGTACTTC.

This clone was observed a handful of times. The chain joins TRBV27 to TRBJ2-5, with unresolved D. Germline V gene data show CDR1 as MNHEY and CDR2 as SMNVEV (reference sequence). The CDR3 sequence is 11 residues long. V lost 6 bases to trimming and J lost 5 bases, with 7 bases between them. The CDR3 region has the DNA TGTGCCAGCAGCCCCCGGGAGACCCAGTACTTC. Residues: CASSPRETQYF.

There are a few counts of this clone. The chain is built from TRBV7-3 and TRBJ2-7, with 10 bases matching TRBD2. Per the germline V gene, CDR1 is SGHTA and CDR2 is FQGTGA. The CDR3 runs 14 residues. The J segment lost 3 bases and the V segment lost 7 bases, leaving 6 bases of the junction unmatched. CDR3 sequence reads: CASKVSSGSYEQYF. As DNA, the CDR3 is TGTGCCAGCAAGGTGTCTAGCGGGAGCTACGAGCAGTACTTC.

This clone was counted many times. The chain is built from TRBV6-5 and TRBJ2-1; 10 positions match TRBD1. The CDR3 spans 14 residues. Germline CDR1 and CDR2: MNHEY and SVGAGI. After removal of 7 bases from V and 3 bases from J, the junction contained 3 bases not matched to a gene. The CDR3, as DNA: TGTGCCAGCAAGGGGGACAGGGGCTACAATGAGCAGTTCTTC. Amino acids: CASKGDRGYNEQFF.

The rearrangement links TRBV28 to TRBJ2-6; TRBD1 aligns across 12 bases. J lost 1 base, V lost 10 bases, and 11 bases had no gene match. CDR3 length equals 18 residues. CDR1 MDHEN and CDR2 SYDVKM come from the germline V gene. DNA for the CDR3: TGTGCCACCCCCGAACCGGGACAGGGGGCTTCTGGGGCCAACGTCCTGACTTTC. Its translation: CATPEPGQGASGANVLTF.

A few counts support this clone. The J gene is TRBJ2-3, the V gene TRBV30; D is uncertain. Germline lookup yields CDR1 GTSNPN and CDR2 SVGIG (reference sequence). The CDR3 has 14 amino acids. Trimming shortened V by 1 base and J by 0 bases, and 8 bases separated the two germline ends. CDR3 DNA sequence: TGTGCCTGGAGTGCCCTCGGTAGCACAGATACGCAGTATTTT. Encoded protein: CAWSALGSTDTQYF.

The sample holds a few counts of this clone. The rearrangement uses TRBV30 and TRBJ2-7, with 8 bases matching TRBD1. This CDR3 has 14 amino acids. From germline, CDR1 is GTSNPN and CDR2 SVGIG (reference sequence). V shed 1 base and J 4 bases; nucleotides not matched to a gene: 6. CDR3 nucleotide sequence: TGTGCCTGGAGTGGACAGGGGAGAAAATACGAGCAGTACTTC. This codes for CAWSGQGRKYEQYF.

This clone was detected a few times. The chain combines TRBV7-2 with TRBJ2-1; 9 positions agree with TRBD2. The V gene end was trimmed by 2 bases and the J gene end by 9 bases; junction bases not matched to a gene: 11. This CDR3 is 16 amino acids long. In germline, CDR1 is SGHTA, CDR2 FQGNSA. CDR3 nucleotides: TGTGCCAGCAGCTTAAACGTGGCGGGGGGGCTAGGTGAGCAGTTCTTC. Its protein product is CASSLNVAGGLGEQFF.

The chain employs TRBV5-4 and TRBJ2-1; 14 positions match TRBD2. This CDR3 region has 16 residues. The ends lost 4 bases at V and 10 bases at J; junction bases unmatched: 10. Germline lookup yields CDR1 SGHNT and CDR2 YYREEE (reference sequence). The CDR3: CASSQTGLAGVGEQFF. CDR3 sequence (DNA): TGTGCCAGCAGCCAAACGGGACTAGCGGGGGTGGGGGAGCAGTTCTTC.

The sample holds many counts of this clone. In DNA form, the CDR3 reads TGTGCCATCAGTGCTCTTACTAGCGGGGGGTACAATGAGCAGTTCTTC. Translated, it gives CAISALTSGGYNEQFF. The V call is TRBV10-3, the J call TRBJ2-1, with 12 bases aligning to TRBD2. Trimming removed 4 bases from V and 4 bases from J; junction bases left unmatched: 5. The CDR3 contains 16 residues. Germline V gives CDR1 ENHRY, CDR2 SYGVKD.

This clone was detected only a few times. This chain joins TRBV7-2 and TRBJ1-2, with D possibly matching TRBD1 (6 bases). Germline V gene sequence: CDR1 SGHTA, CDR2 FQGNSA. V lost 5 bases and J lost 6, with 16 bases in between. The CDR3 is made up of 14 amino acids. The CDR3 sequence: CASSEGVGRDGYTF. CDR3 sequence (DNA): TGTGCCAGCAGCGAGGGGGTCGGCAGGGATGGCTACACCTTC.

The genes are TRBV18 and TRBJ1-6; possible D gene TRBD1, 5 bases. The CDR3 spans 13 residues. V lost 6 bases, J lost 5 bases, and 8 bases lay in between. CDR1 is KGHSH and CDR2 is LQKENI in the germline V gene. The CDR3 spells CASSETDNSPLHF. CDR3 sequence (DNA): TGTGCCAGCTCCGAGACAGATAATTCACCCCTCCACTTT.

This clone occurred many times. The V gene is TRBV29-1, the J gene TRBJ2-5; 7 positions agree with TRBD1. CDR3 size: 13 residues. After removal of 7 bases from V and 1 base from J, the junction contained 6 bases not matched to a gene. Germline V CDR1 and CDR2: SQVTM, ANQGSEA. In DNA form, the CDR3 reads TGCAGCGCCTCGGGACAGTTCCAAGAGACCCAGTACTTC. Amino acid sequence: CSASGQFQETQYF.